The 25 T cell receptor beta chains listed next were all sequenced from one sample in a study of patients and donors after allogeneic stem cell transplantation. TCRdb analysed the RT-PCR reads with MiXCR anew, one entry per CDR3 protein. The sample includes 900,000 to 1,000,000 distinct CDR3 sequences, roughly 17% of them seen just once. The sequencing sample was made of blood, either unsorted or a sorted T cell fraction (not recorded which). The receptors originated from a human donor who was either an allogeneic HSCT recipient or a stem cell or donor lymphocyte infusion donor (not recorded which). It is not recorded whose cells these are; they may come from a transplant donor.

CDR3 DNA sequence: TGTGCCAGCAGTGAAGCGGGGCCGACAGATACGCAGTATTTT. Protein: CASSEAGPTDTQYF. V is TRBV2 and J is TRBJ2-3, with D possibly matching TRBD1 (5 bases). Germline assignment: CDR1 SNHLY and CDR2 FYNNEI. The CDR3 sequence is 14 residues long. V was trimmed by 0 bases and J by 3 bases, leaving 7 bases between them.

The J gene is TRBJ2-7, the V gene TRBV20-1; 9 nucleotides agree with TRBD1. Germline loops: CDR1 DFQATT, CDR2 SNEGSKA (reference sequence). Losses at the gene ends were 6 bases for V and 1 base for J; bases not matched to a gene: 10. CDR3 length equals 15 residues. The CDR3 sequence is CSANPTDRGSYEQYF. In DNA form, the CDR3 reads TGCAGTGCCAATCCGACGGACAGGGGATCCTACGAGCAGTACTTC.

There are a few counts of this clonotype. V usage is TRBV6-5 and J usage is TRBJ2-7; possibly TRBD1 for D (5 bases). CDR3 size: 15 residues. CDR1 MNHEY and CDR2 SVGAGI come from the germline V gene. V was clipped by 3 bases and J by 0 bases, with 12 bases between them. Here the CDR3 DNA reads TGTGCCAGCAGTTATCAGACAGCATCCTCCTACGAGCAGTACTTC. As protein: CASSYQTASSYEQYF.

This clonotype was counted between two and nine times. This chain links TRBV28 with TRBJ2-5, with D possibly matching TRBD2 (5 bases). CDR1 MDHEN and CDR2 SYDVKM come from the germline V gene. The CDR3 is made up of 17 amino acids. The V end lost 2 bases, the J end lost 7 bases, and 23 bases lay between the germline ends. CDR3 residues: CASSLRSQRPGLGTQYF. In DNA, the CDR3 is TGTGCCAGCAGTTTAAGGTCTCAGCGACCGGGATTGGGGACCCAGTACTTC.

This clonotype was picked up many times. CDR3 DNA: TGTGCCAGCAGCGTAGGCAACACCGGGGAGCTGTTTTTT. This gives the protein CASSVGNTGELFF. The chain links TRBV9 to TRBJ2-2; D gene unclear. Germline CDR1 and CDR2: SGDLS and YYNGEE. Trimming took off 0 bases at V and 2 bases at J, with 2 bases between the two ends. CDR3 length: 13 residues.

The CDR3 reads CASSNRGPGPTWDYGYTF. CDR3 in DNA: TGTGCCAGCAGCAACAGGGGGCCGGGACCAACTTGGGACTATGGCTACACCTTC. The chain has TRBV11-2 and TRBJ1-2; 9 bases line up with TRBD1. Per the germline V gene, CDR1 is SGHAT and CDR2 is FQNNGV. Germline trimming cut 5 bases from V and 3 bases from J; bases unmatched to any gene: 16. The CDR3 is 18 amino acids.

This clonotype appeared a few times. The chain is built from TRBV6-1 and TRBJ1-1; D remains ambiguous. The CDR3 covers 14 residues. V was trimmed by 5 bases and J by 3 bases, leaving 13 bases between them. Germline assignment: CDR1 MNHNS and CDR2 SASEGT. In DNA form, the CDR3 reads TGTGCCAGCAGTAGAGGAGCAGAAGACACTGAAGCTTTCTTT. Its translation: CASSRGAEDTEAFF.

The sample holds a few counts of this clonotype. The J gene is TRBJ1-2, the V gene TRBV20-1, with D possibly being TRBD1 (5 bases). CDR1 and CDR2 (germline): DFQATT, SNEGSKA (reference sequence). The CDR3 length is 13 residues. Trimming left V 6 bases short and J 3 bases short, with 14 bases between. The CDR3, as DNA: TGCAGTGCCCCGAACCAGGGAGACTATGGCTACACCTTC. It yields the protein CSAPNQGDYGYTF.

The table lists this clonotype with a few counts. CDR3 DNA sequence: TGCGCCAGCAGCGTGGGACGGGCCAATGAGCAGTTCTTC. Amino acid sequence: CASSVGRANEQFF. The chain has TRBV5-1 and TRBJ2-1; the D call may be TRBD1 or TRBD2 (5 bases each). With 4 bases removed from V and 6 bases from J, the gap between germline ends came to 11 bases. The CDR3 runs 13 residues. The V gene's germline CDR1 is SGHRS and CDR2 YFSETQ.

This clonotype was seen ten or more times. For the CDR3, the DNA is TGTGCCAGCAGCCAGAAAGGGAACACTGAAGCTTTCTTT. Its protein product is CASSQKGNTEAFF. V and J are TRBV3-1 and TRBJ1-1; D remains ambiguous. Germline V gives CDR1 LGHDT, CDR2 YNNKEL (reference sequence). This CDR3 comprises 13 residues. The germline V and J ends were trimmed by 3 bases and 1 base, with 6 bases remaining between them.

The sample holds a few counts of this clonotype. V gene TRBV3-1 combines with J gene TRBJ2-1, with TRBD2 matching 7 bases. V dropped 1 base and J dropped 6; count of bases not matched to a gene: 9. The CDR3 has 16 amino acids. Germline-derived CDR1 and CDR2 are LGHDT and YNNKEL (reference sequence). DNA of the CDR3: TGTGCCAGCAGCCAAGGGGTTTCGGCGGGAGCCAATGAGCAGTTCTTC. Protein: CASSQGVSAGANEQFF.

The chain combines TRBV7-3 with TRBJ2-1, with D possibly TRBD2 on 6 matching bases. The length of the CDR3 is 15 residues. Germline CDR1 SGHTA, CDR2 FQGTGA. The germline V and J ends were trimmed by 5 bases and 4 bases, with 15 bases remaining between them. The CDR3 reads CASSPWRGRYNEQFF. The CDR3 DNA reads TGTGCCAGCAGCCCCTGGCGGGGAAGATACAATGAGCAGTTCTTC.

This clonotype showed up just a few times. This chain joins TRBV5-1 and TRBJ2-3; 8 bases line up with TRBD2. The CDR3 totals 16 residues. In germline, CDR1 is SGHRS, CDR2 YFSETQ. V dropped 3 bases and J dropped 3; count of bases not matched to a gene: 9. The CDR3 protein is CASSSGTREMTDTQYF. The DNA for the CDR3 is TGCGCCAGCAGCTCCGGGACTAGGGAAATGACAGATACGCAGTATTTT.

This clonotype was observed a few times. This chain connects TRBV7-9 to TRBJ1-3; unclear D gene. Looked up from germline, CDR1 is SEHNR and CDR2 is FQNEAQ (reference sequence). The CDR3 is 14 residues long. The V end was cut by 2 bases, the J end by 0 bases, with 5 bases between. The CDR3 region has the DNA TGTGCCAGCAGCTTATTTAACTCTGGAAACACCATATATTTT. Its translation is CASSLFNSGNTIYF.

This clonotype showed up just a few times. The V gene is TRBV24-1, the J gene TRBJ2-1; 9 positions agree with TRBD1. CDR1 and CDR2 (germline): KGHDR, SFDVKD. The CDR3 has 15 residues. The V gene end was trimmed by 3 bases and the J gene end by 8 bases; junction bases not matched to a gene: 7. The DNA for the CDR3 is TGTGCCACCAGTGATCCGGGACAGGGTTCCTATGAGCAGTTCTTC. It translates to CATSDPGQGSYEQFF.

The rearrangement links TRBV7-3 to TRBJ2-3; D is unclear. The V end lost 3 bases, the J end lost 8 bases, and 18 bases lay between the germline ends. Germline CDR1 is SGHTA and CDR2 is FQGTGA. This CDR3 is built from 15 residues. The CDR3 sequence is CASSLSPTTRVTQYF. CDR3 DNA: TGTGCCAGCAGCTTGTCCCCTACGACCCGAGTTACGCAGTATTTT.

V is TRBV7-9 and J is TRBJ1-2, with a tentative D call TRBD1 (6 bases). Deletions cut 4 bases from V and 3 bases from J, with 18 bases between. Per germline, CDR1 SEHNR and CDR2 FQNEAQ (reference sequence). CDR3 length: 16 amino acids. DNA for the CDR3: TGTGCCAGCAGCTACCGGGGCGGGGGCGCATACTATGGCTACACCTTC. Amino acids: CASSYRGGGAYYGYTF.

This clonotype was counted only a few times. The chain combines TRBV12-3 or TRBV12-4 with TRBJ1-5; D gene unclear. The CDR3 loop spans 13 amino acids. V lost 6 bases and J lost 1, with 7 bases in between. This CDR3 reads CASSHDSNQPQHF. For the CDR3, the DNA is TGTGCCAGCAGCCACGACAGCAATCAGCCCCAGCATTTT.

This clonotype was seen a single time. The chain uses TRBV6-5 and TRBJ2-7; weak D call: TRBD2 (5 bases). There are 16 residues in the CDR3. The V end was cut by 2 bases, the J end by 2 bases, with 16 bases between. In germline, CDR1 is MNHEY, CDR2 SVGAGI. The CDR3, as DNA: TGTGCCAGCAGTTACCCCACGATGGACGGGACCTACGAGCAGTACTTC. Protein product: CASSYPTMDGTYEQYF.

This clonotype came up a few times. The chain carries TRBV6-2 or TRBV6-3 and TRBJ2-7; 8 bases align to TRBD1. The CDR3 length is 15 residues. V lost 6 bases, J lost 2 bases, and 9 bases stayed unmatched. CDR1 is MNHEY, CDR2 SVGEGT, per germline. CDR3 in amino acids: CASSPGTGDTYEQYF. For the CDR3, the DNA is TGTGCCAGCAGCCCAGGGACAGGAGACACCTACGAGCAGTACTTC.

This clonotype was counted only a few times. The rearrangement joins TRBV7-4 to TRBJ1-5; D is possibly TRBD1 (6 bases). The CDR3 is 19 amino acids. Trimming pared 2 bases from V and 4 bases from J, leaving 24 bases between. CDR1 SGHVT and CDR2 SQSDAQ come from the germline V gene. The CDR3 region has the DNA TGTGCCAGCAGCTTACAATCGGGGGGCCAGGGATATGGGAATCAGCCCCAGCATTTT. As protein: CASSLQSGGQGYGNQPQHF.

This clonotype turned up a few times. The chain links TRBV29-1 to TRBJ1-5; TRBD1 matches 8 bases. Trimming at V came to 7 bases and at J to 7 bases, leaving 9 bases not matched to a gene. Germline assignment: CDR1 SQVTM and CDR2 ANQGSEA. The CDR3 contains 13 residues. The CDR3 DNA follows: TGCAGCGCCAGCCGACAGGGGCCCCAGCCCCAGCATTTT. It codes for CSASRQGPQPQHF.

The rearrangement links TRBV2 to TRBJ2-3; a possible D gene is TRBD1 (8 bases). CDR1 and CDR2 (germline): SNHLY, FYNNEI. Trimming shortened V by 4 bases and J by 6 bases, and 17 bases separated the two germline ends. This CDR3 is 15 amino acids long. Here the CDR3 reads CASSGGDRGGDTQYF. The CDR3 DNA follows: TGTGCCAGCAGTGGCGGAGACAGGGGAGGGGATACGCAGTATTTT.

V is TRBV5-1 and J is TRBJ1-1; D gene ambiguous. This CDR3 comprises 14 residues. V gave up 3 bases and J gave up 0 bases, with 9 bases separating them. Germline V lookup: CDR1 SGHRS, CDR2 YFSETQ. The CDR3 region is CASSSTPLNTEAFF. CDR3 coding DNA: TGCGCCAGCAGCTCCACGCCTTTGAACACTGAAGCTTTCTTT.

The table lists this clonotype with many counts. This chain joins TRBV12-3 or TRBV12-4 and TRBJ1-5; D is unresolved. The CDR3 sequence is 16 residues long. Deletions cut 4 bases from V and 0 bases from J, with 13 bases between. The CDR3 DNA follows: TGTGCCAGCAGTTACACGGAAACCTATAGCAATCAGCCCCAGCATTTT. Protein: CASSYTETYSNQPQHF.